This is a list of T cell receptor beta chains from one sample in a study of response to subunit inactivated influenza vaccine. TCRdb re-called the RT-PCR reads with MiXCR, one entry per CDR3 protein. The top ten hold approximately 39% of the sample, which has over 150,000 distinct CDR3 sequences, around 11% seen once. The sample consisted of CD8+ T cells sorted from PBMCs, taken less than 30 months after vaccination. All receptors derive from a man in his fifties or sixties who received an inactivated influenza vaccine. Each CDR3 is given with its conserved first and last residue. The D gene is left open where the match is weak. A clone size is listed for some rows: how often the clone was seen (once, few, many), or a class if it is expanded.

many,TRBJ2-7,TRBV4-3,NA,TGCGCCAGCAGCCAAGCCAGGTCCTACGAGCAGTACTTC,CASSQARSYEQYF
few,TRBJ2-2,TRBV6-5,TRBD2,TGTGCCAGCAGTTACTCGGGACTAGCGGGGGGGCCCACCGGGGAGCTGTTTTTT,CASSYSGLAGGPTGELFF
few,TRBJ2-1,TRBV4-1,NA,TGCGCCAGCAGCCAAGAGTCCCCGAAATACAATGAGCAGTTCTTC,CASSQESPKYNEQFF
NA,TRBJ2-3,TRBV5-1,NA,TGCGCCAGCAGGGCATCACAGGGTTTTTCAGATACGCAGTATTTT,CASRASQGFSDTQYF
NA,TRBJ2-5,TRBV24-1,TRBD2,TGTGCCAGGAGGGGACTAGCGGGATTAGAGACCCAGTACTTC,CARRGLAGLETQYF
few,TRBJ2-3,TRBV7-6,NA,TGTGCCAGCAGCCCCCTGGGAAGCCGAACAGATACGCAGTATTTT,CASSPLGSRTDTQYF
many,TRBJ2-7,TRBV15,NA,TGTGCCACCAGCAGAGACAGGAGAGGGTACGAGCAGTACTTC,CATSRDRRGYEQYF
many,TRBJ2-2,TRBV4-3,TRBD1,TGCGCCAGCAGCCCAGGGACAGGAAAGGCCGGGGAGCTGTTTTTT,CASSPGTGKAGELFF
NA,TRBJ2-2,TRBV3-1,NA,TGTGCCAGCAGCCAAGAGCTTTTTAGCACCGGGGAGCTGTTTTTT,CASSQELFSTGELFF
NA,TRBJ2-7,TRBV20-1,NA,TGCAGTGCTAGTTGGTCCTACGAGCAGTACTTC,CSASWSYEQYF
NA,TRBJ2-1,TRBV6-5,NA,TGTGCCAGCAGTTATGTACAGGGTGTCAATGAGCAGTTCTTC,CASSYVQGVNEQFF
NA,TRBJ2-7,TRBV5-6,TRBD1,TGTGCCAGCAGCTTGTCATACGGACAGGGTCGATCGGGCGAGCAGTACTTC,CASSLSYGQGRSGEQYF
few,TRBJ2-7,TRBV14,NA,TGTGCCAGCAGCCAAAGGGGCACGGGCACCTACGAGCAGTACTTC,CASSQRGTGTYEQYF
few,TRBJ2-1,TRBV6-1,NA,TGTGCCAGCAGTACAACCGGGGGCTCCTACAATGAGCAGTTCTTC,CASSTTGGSYNEQFF
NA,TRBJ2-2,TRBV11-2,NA,TGTGCCAGCAGCCCGCTCAGGGTCGGGGACACCGGGGAGCTGTTTTTT,CASSPLRVGDTGELFF
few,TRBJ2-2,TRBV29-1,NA,TGCAGCGTTGACGGGGGAGACACCGGGGAGCTGTTTTTT,CSVDGGDTGELFF
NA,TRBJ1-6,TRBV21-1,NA,TGTGTCAGCAAGGGACAGCCCATAGATAATTCACCCCTCCACTTT,CVSKGQPIDNSPLHF
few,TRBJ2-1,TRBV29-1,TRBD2,TGCAGCGTGCGGGGGGGTTGGTCCTACAATGAGCAGTTCTTC,CSVRGGWSYNEQFF
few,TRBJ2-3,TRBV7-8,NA,TGTGCCAGCAGCTACCGGGACTTCCTGGGGGGAGATACGCAGTATTTT,CASSYRDFLGGDTQYF
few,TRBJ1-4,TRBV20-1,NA,TGCAGTGCTCGCCCAATACTTAGGGATGAAAAACTGTTTTTT,CSARPILRDEKLFF
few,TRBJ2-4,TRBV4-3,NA,TGCGCCAGCAGCCAGTGGGGGGGCACAGCCAGCCAGCCAGCCAAAAACATTCAGTACTTC,CASSQWGGTASQPAKNIQYF
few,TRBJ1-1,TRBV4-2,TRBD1,TGTGCCAGCAGCCAGGGTACGGGACAGTTATTT,CASSQGTGQLF
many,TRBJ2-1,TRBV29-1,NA,TGCAGCGTTGAAGAATCAGGGGTAACCTACAATGAGCAGTTCTTC,CSVEESGVTYNEQFF
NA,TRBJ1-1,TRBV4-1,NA,TGCACCAGCAGCCAAGGGTATGGAACTGAAGCTTTCTTT,CTSSQGYGTEAFF
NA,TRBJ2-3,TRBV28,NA,TGTGCCAGCAGTTTTTTGTACGGCGGAACCCTAGATACGCAGTATTTT,CASSFLYGGTLDTQYF
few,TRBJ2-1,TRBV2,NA,TGTGCCAGCAGTGAAGCTCAGAGGGGCCCCTACAATGAGCAGTTCTTC,CASSEAQRGPYNEQFF
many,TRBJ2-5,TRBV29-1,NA,TGCAGCGTTGGTATCGGAGTTCCCCAGTACTTC,CSVGIGVPQYF
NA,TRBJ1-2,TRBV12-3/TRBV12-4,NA,TGTGCCAGCAGTTTTGGTTCTTATGGCTACACCTTC,CASSFGSYGYTF
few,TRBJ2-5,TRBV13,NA,TGTGCCAGCAGCTTAGAGGTGGAAGAGACCCAGTACTTC,CASSLEVEETQYF
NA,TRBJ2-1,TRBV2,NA,TGTGCCAGCGTGGAGGATCACTACAATGAGCAGTTCTTC,CASVEDHYNEQFF
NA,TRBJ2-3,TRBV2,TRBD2,TGTGCCAGGAAGCGGGGCAGCACAGATACGCAGTATTTT,CARKRGSTDTQYF
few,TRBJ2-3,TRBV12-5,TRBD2,TGTGCTAGTGCCCGGGGACTAGCAACAGATACGCAGTATTTT,CASARGLATDTQYF
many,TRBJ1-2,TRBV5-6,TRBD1,TGTGCCAGCAGCTCCTGGCCAGGGGGGGGGCTTGGCTACACCTTC,CASSSWPGGGLGYTF
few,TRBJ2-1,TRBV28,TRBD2,TGTGCCAGCAGTCTCTTCCGGACTAGCATTTACAATGAGCAGTTCTTC,CASSLFRTSIYNEQFF
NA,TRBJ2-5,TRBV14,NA,TGTGCCAGCAGCCAAGTGGGACGCCAGTACTTC,CASSQVGRQYF
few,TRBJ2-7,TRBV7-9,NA,TGTGCCAGCAATTCAGTGCAGGGGTCCTACGAGCAGTACTTC,CASNSVQGSYEQYF
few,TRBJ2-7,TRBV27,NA,TGTGCCAGCAGTCCCTATCTTGGAAGCTCCTACGAGCAGTACTTC,CASSPYLGSSYEQYF
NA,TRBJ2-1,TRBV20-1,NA,TGCAGTGCTAGAGCGGTCGTAGGGGGGGAGCAGTTCTTC,CSARAVVGGEQFF
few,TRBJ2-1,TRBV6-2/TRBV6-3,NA,TGTGCCAGCAGTTACCTTCCAGTATCGGAGCAGTTCTTC,CASSYLPVSEQFF
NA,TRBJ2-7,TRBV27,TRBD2,TGTGCCAGCAGCCCAACGGGACTAGCATGGGAGCAGTACTTC,CASSPTGLAWEQYF
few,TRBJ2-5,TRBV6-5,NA,TGTGCCAGCAGTTACACCCCGGTGCCAGCCCAAGAGACCCAGTACTTC,CASSYTPVPAQETQYF
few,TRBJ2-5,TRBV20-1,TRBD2,TGCAGTGCTAGAGATTATAGCGGGAGTTCCCAAGAGACCCAGTACTTC,CSARDYSGSSQETQYF
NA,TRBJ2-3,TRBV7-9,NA,TGTGCCAGCACCCAAAAGGACTCGCACCGGCAGTATTTT,CASTQKDSHRQYF
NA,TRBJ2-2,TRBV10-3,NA,TGTGCCATCAGTGAGGGGGTGGTTACTGCGAACACCGGGGAGCTGTTTTTT,CAISEGVVTANTGELFF
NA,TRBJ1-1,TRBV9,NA,TGTGCCAGCAGCGCCTTTATGGGAGACACTGAAGCTTTCTTT,CASSAFMGDTEAFF
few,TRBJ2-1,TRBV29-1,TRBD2,TGCAGCGTTGAACTAGCGGGAGCATACAATGAGCAGTTCTTC,CSVELAGAYNEQFF
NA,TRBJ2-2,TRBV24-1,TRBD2,TGTGCCACCAGTGATTTGCCTAGCGGGAGTGGCGGGGAGCTGTTTTTT,CATSDLPSGSGGELFF
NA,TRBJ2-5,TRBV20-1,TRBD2,TGCAGTGCTAGAGATCTGGGACTAGCGGGGGGGCCGTTGGAGACCCAGTACTTC,CSARDLGLAGGPLETQYF
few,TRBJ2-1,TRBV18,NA,TGTGCCAGCTCAGCCGGGTCCTACAATGAGCAGTTCTTC,CASSAGSYNEQFF
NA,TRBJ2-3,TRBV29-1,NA,TGCAGCGTTGATGGGGTGGAACAGCGGAGCGTATATACGCAGTATTTT,CSVDGVEQRSVYTQYF
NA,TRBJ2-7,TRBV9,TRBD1,TGTGCCAGCAGCGGACCCGACAGGGGCTACGAGCAGTACTTC,CASSGPDRGYEQYF
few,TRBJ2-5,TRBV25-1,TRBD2,TGTGCCAGCAGCCTTACTAGCGGCCAAGAGACCCAGTACTTC,CASSLTSGQETQYF
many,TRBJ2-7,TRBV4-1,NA,TGCGCCAGCAGCCATGTGGACGGTGCCTATTACGAGCAGTACTTC,CASSHVDGAYYEQYF
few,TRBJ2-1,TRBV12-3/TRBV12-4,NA,TGTGCCAGCAGTTGGTGGCTAAACAATGAGCAGTTCTTC,CASSWWLNNEQFF
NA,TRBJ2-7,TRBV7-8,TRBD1,TGTGCCAGCAGCTTGGCGACAGGGGGCCCGGTCTACGAGCAGTACTTC,CASSLATGGPVYEQYF
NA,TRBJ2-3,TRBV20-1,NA,TGCAGTGCTAGGGGAGTGTCTTCTAGCGAATTCACAGATACGCAGTATTTT,CSARGVSSSEFTDTQYF
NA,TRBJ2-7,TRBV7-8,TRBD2,TGTGCCAGCAGCTTCGGGACTAGCGGGAGCTACGAGCAGTACTTC,CASSFGTSGSYEQYF
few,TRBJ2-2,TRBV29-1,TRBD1,TGCAGCGTTGAGTCCCCCCACGAACAGGGGAGTCTGTTAGGCACCGGGGAGCTGTTTTTT,CSVESPHEQGSLLGTGELFF
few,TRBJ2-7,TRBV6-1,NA,TGTGCCAGCAGTGAAGGCGGGATTCCCTCCTACGAGCAGTACTTC,CASSEGGIPSYEQYF